A single T cell receptor beta chain is shown here with its context. These data originate in a study of glioma-infiltrating T cells. Using RNA template, CDR3s of TCR alpha and beta were amplified with iRepertoire arm-PCR. Via MiXCR, TCRdb re-called the multiplex PCR reads, giving one row per CDR3 protein. The repertoire holds around 120,000 distinct CDR3 sequences, with approximately 24% as singletons. Trimming cost V 3 bases and J 2 bases; bases outside gene matches: 1. This CDR3 spans 13 amino acids. CDR1 is SGHTA, CDR2 FQGNSA, per germline. This TCR came from a human donor with low-grade glioma or glioblastoma, undergoing nonglioma brain surgery, or in good health (not recorded which). The genes are TRBV7-2 and TRBJ2-7; 7 nucleotides agree with TRBD1. Source material: glioma tissue, nonneoplastic brain tissue, or PBMCs (not recorded which). The CDR3 protein is CASSFGTAYEQYV. The CDR3 DNA follows: TGTGCCAGCAGCTTCGGGACAGCCTACGAGCAGTACGTC.